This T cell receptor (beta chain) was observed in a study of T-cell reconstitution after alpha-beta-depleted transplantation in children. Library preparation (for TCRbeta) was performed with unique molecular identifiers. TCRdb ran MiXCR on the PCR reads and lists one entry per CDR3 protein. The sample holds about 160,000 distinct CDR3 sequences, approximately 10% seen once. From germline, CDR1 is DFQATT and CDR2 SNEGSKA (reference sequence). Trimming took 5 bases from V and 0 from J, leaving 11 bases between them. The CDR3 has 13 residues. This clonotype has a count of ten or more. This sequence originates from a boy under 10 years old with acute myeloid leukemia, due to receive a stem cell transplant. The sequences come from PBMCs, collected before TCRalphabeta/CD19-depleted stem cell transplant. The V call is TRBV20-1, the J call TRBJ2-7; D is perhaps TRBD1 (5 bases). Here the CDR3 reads CSASRANSYEQYF. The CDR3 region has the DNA TGCAGTGCTTCCAGGGCAAACTCCTACGAGCAGTACTTC.